The present entry profiles one T cell receptor beta chain with its context. This specimen belongs to a study of blood T cell repertoires in COVID-19. Study context: The United States, Italy and Spain were the sources of the acute and convalescent COVID-19 samples. PBMCs, B-cell-depleted T cells, or T cells provided the cDNA or gDNA that made up the material.

Germline loops: CDR1 WSHSY, CDR2 SAAADI. The CDR3 has 12 residues. The V end lost 8 bases, the J end lost 7 bases, and 14 bases lay between the germline ends. Original data processing: Researchers report that nucleated cell counts were estimated from reference gene primer amplification. Clones were read by immunoSEQ multiplex PCR, and TCRdb kept only the in-frame ones, dropping some. The DNA was the basis for D and trimming; V, J and clone size are from that table. The sample lists 300,000 to 450,000 clones, 85% seen once, with approximately 3.6% in the top ten. The clonotype was recovered from a woman between 18 and 30 years old with acute or convalescent COVID-19. This chain uses TRBV10-2 with TRBJ1-1, with D perhaps matching TRBD1 (5 bases). Sequenced: peripheral blood. The CDR3 sequence: CASQTKGDEAFF. Here the CDR3 DNA reads TGCGCCAGCCAGACCAAAGGGGATGAAGCTTTCTTT.